This T cell receptor beta chain was captured by sequencing in a study of cytomegalovirus exposure and HLA in healthy donors. This CDR3 spans 14 amino acids. Germline CDR1 reads MNHNY; CDR2 reads SVGAGI (reference sequence). The V and J ends lost 0 bases and 3 bases respectively, with 9 bases between them. Notes on the study in general: Common viral pathogens (according to a later analysis) appeared linked to several of the most significant clusters. Likely technical artifact: a cluster of highly shared sequence variants. CMV serostatus alone was available as immune exposure information.

PCR primers comprised 60 Vbeta and 13 Jbeta primers. TCRdb's copy holds only in-frame clones and misses some; the assay was immunoSEQ multiplex PCR. The sample has 250,000 to 350,000 clones, 80% to 90% seen once. For this clone: The antigen is undetermined.

The TCR was taken from a man aged 40-49 years in good health and CMV-seropositive. The genes are TRBV6-6 and TRBJ2-7, with D uncertain. Sequencing used PBMCs. The CDR3 sequence: CASSYSPQFYEQYF. The CDR3 bases are TGTGCCAGCAGTTACTCTCCCCAGTTCTACGAGCAGTACTTC.